Sequencing of this TCR beta chain was carried out in a study of PD-L1 blockade in urothelial cancer. At the level of the study: Investigators checked blood 3 weeks (second dose) and 6 weeks after treatment start. When blood samples were assessed, the median T cell count was around 150,000.

Generated by immunoSEQ multiplex PCR, the TCRdb table keeps only in-frame clones and is missing some. This sample has tens of thousands of clones, with about four fifths found just once. J gave up 6 bases and V 5 bases, and 3 bases lay outside the gene matches. The CDR3 is made up of 13 amino acids. Germline CDR1 MNHEY, CDR2 SVGAGI. The time point was: pretreatment peripheral blood. Every patient provided from 1 to 8 samples, collected pretreatment and on-treatment. This sequence originates from a man in his 70s with urothelial cancer. Sequenced material: PBMCs, taken around atezolizumab (anti-PD-L1) treatment. The chain joins TRBV6-5 to TRBJ1-2, with 10 bases matching TRBD1. This CDR3 reads CASSRGQGDGYTF. CDR3 nucleotides: TGTGCCAGCAGTCGAGGACAGGGGGATGGCTACACCTTC.